The sequence of this T cell receptor (beta chain) was determined in a study of T cells after yellow fever vaccination. Study-wide background: The authors prepared low-cell-number fractions using SMART-Seq v4 Ultra Low Input. Study-wide results and caveats: A small share of clonotypes appeared in both CD4 and CD8 compartments. The study noted that FACS-sorted repertoires could contain abundant clonotypes contaminating from the bulk population.

Germline V gene lookup returns CDR1 SGHAT and CDR2 FQNNGV. The CDR3 contains 13 residues. V lost 8 bases, J lost 5 bases, and 8 bases stayed unmatched. This clonotype was seen only a few times. Its antigen is currently unknown. TCRdb itself ran the 5' RACE reads through MiXCR, one entry per CDR3 protein. Among 300,000 to 400,000 distinct CDR3 sequences listed, over 8% were seen once. The gene calls are TRBV11-2 and TRBJ1-2; 7 bases are shared with TRBD1. The sample was PBMCs, taken on the day of the first yellow fever vaccination. This sequence originates from a man aged 18 to 29 who received the YFV17D yellow fever vaccine. The CDR3 spells CASVGTANYGYTF. CDR3 in DNA: TGTGCCAGCGTCGGGACAGCGAATTATGGCTACACCTTC.